These 9 T cell receptor beta chains originate from one sample sequenced in a study of blood T cell repertoires in COVID-19. Produced via immunoSEQ multiplex PCR; TCRdb's table is partial and in-frame only. The sample carries fewer than 250,000 clones, more than 85% recorded once. Sequencing was carried out using peripheral blood. These receptors came from a man in his fifties or sixties with acute or convalescent COVID-19.

V usage is TRBV19 and J usage is TRBJ1-4; weak D call: TRBD1 (5 bases). CDR1 is LNHDA and CDR2 is SQIVND in the germline V gene (reference sequence). The CDR3 length is 16 residues. Trimming left V 4 bases short and J 8 bases short, with 20 bases between. The CDR3 spells CASSTFRTGVQEKLFF. The CDR3 DNA is TGTGCCAGTAGTACCTTTCGGACGGGGGTTCAAGAAAAACTGTTTTTT. Filled out from reference TRBV19 and TRBJ1-4, the complete variable domain reads DGGITQSPKYLFRKEGQNVTLSCEQNLNHDAMYWYRQDPGQGLRLIYYSQIVNDFQKGDIAEGYSVSREKKESFPLTVTSAQKNPTAFYLCASSTFRTGVQEKLFFGSGTQLSVL.

The chain carries TRBV7-2 and TRBJ1-5; a weak D match, TRBD1 (5 bases). The length of the CDR3 is 15 residues. V lost 5 bases, J lost 0 bases, and 11 bases lay in between. Germline-derived CDR1 and CDR2 are SGHTA and FQGNSA. The CDR3: CASSRSGGSNQPQHF. For the CDR3, the DNA is TGTGCCAGCAGCCGTAGCGGGGGTAGCAATCAGCCCCAGCATTTT.

The rearrangement uses TRBV9 and TRBJ2-2, with 10 nucleotides matching TRBD1. The CDR3 is 15 residues long. Unmatched junction bases numbered 5, after V lost 4 bases and J lost 5 bases. Germline CDR1 is SGDLS and CDR2 is YYNGEE. The CDR3 sequence is CASSQGTGETGELFF. In DNA form, the CDR3 reads TGTGCCAGCAGCCAAGGGACAGGGGAAACCGGGGAGCTGTTTTTT.

This chain joins TRBV19 and TRBJ1-5; possible D gene TRBD1, 5 bases. V lost 5 bases to trimming and J lost 3 bases, with 17 bases between them. CDR1 LNHDA and CDR2 SQIVND come from the germline V gene (reference sequence). The CDR3 length is 16 residues. The CDR3 DNA follows: TGTGCCAGTAGTGAACACCGACAGCTACCCAATCAGCCCCAGCATTTT. Translating it yields CASSEHRQLPNQPQHF.

This rearrangement joins TRBV28 to TRBJ1-4; maybe TRBD1 (6 bases). This CDR3 has 15 amino acids. V shed 5 bases and J shed 8 bases, with 18 bases lying between them. The V gene's germline CDR1 is MDHEN and CDR2 SYDVKM. The CDR3 is CASSLMTGGWEKLFF. CDR3 bases: TGTGCCAGCAGTCTGATGACAGGAGGTTGGGAAAAACTGTTTTTT.

V is TRBV6-5 and J is TRBJ2-7; TRBD2 matches at 8 bases. The CDR3 has 12 residues. The germline gives CDR1 MNHEY, CDR2 SVGAGI. V lost 5 bases to trimming and J lost 4 bases; unmatched junction nucleotides: 1. The CDR3 reads CASSRGGYEQYF. In DNA form, the CDR3 reads TGTGCCAGCAGTCGGGGGGGTTACGAGCAGTACTTC.

The genes are TRBV3-1 (or the pseudogene TRBV3-2) and TRBJ1-6; a weak D match, TRBD1 (5 bases). V lost 3 bases to trimming and J lost 5 bases, with 14 bases between them. The CDR3 runs to 16 residues. Per germline, CDR1 LGHDT and CDR2 YNNKEL (reference sequence). CDR3 residues: CASSQRRGRDNSPLHF. The CDR3 DNA reads as TGTGCCAGCAGCCAGAGGAGGGGTCGGGATAATTCACCCCTCCACTTT.

V is TRBV7-3 and J is TRBJ1-2, with TRBD1 as a possible D gene (5 bases). Trimming removed 4 bases at V and 1 base at J, with 13 bases between. Germline V gives CDR1 SGHTA, CDR2 FQGTGA. The CDR3 spans 15 residues. The chain's CDR3 is CASSSGRGRNYGYTF. CDR3 DNA sequence: TGTGCCAGCAGCTCTGGTAGGGGCCGTAACTATGGCTACACCTTC.

The chain carries TRBV5-1 and TRBJ2-5; a possible D gene is TRBD2 (7 bases). Trimming removed 4 bases from V and 5 bases from J, with 15 bases in between. Per the germline V gene, CDR1 is SGHRS and CDR2 is YFSETQ. CDR3 size: 14 residues. The CDR3 sequence: CASSIGGAAETQYF. The CDR3 nucleotides are TGCGCCAGCAGCATAGGGGGGGCCGCGGAGACCCAGTACTTC.